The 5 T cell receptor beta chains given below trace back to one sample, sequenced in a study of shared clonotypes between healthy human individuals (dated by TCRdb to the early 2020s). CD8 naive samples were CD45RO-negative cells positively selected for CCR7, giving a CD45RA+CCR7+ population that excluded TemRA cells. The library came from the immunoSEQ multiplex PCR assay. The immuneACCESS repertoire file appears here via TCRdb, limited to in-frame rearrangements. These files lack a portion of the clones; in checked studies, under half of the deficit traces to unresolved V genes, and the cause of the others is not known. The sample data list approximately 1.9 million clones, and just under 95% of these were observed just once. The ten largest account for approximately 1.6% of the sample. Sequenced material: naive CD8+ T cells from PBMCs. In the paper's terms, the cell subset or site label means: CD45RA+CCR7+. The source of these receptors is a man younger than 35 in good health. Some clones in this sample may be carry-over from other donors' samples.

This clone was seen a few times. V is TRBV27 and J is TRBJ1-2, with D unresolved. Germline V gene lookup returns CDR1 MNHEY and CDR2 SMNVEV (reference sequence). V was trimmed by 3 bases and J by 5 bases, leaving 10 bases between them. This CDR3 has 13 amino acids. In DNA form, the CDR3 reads TGTGCCAGCAGTTTTGGGATCGGGTATGGCTACACCTTC. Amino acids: CASSFGIGYGYTF.

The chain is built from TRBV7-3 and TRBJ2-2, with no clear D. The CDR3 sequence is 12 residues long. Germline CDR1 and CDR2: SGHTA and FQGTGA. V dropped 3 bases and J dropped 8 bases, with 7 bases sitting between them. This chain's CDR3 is CASSFTRGELFF. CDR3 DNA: TGTGCCAGCAGCTTCACTCGAGGGGAGCTGTTTTTT.

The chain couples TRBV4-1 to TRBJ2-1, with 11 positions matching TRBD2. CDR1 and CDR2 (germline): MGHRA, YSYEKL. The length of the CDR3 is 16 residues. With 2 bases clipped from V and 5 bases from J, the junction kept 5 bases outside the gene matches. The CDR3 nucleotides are TGCGCCAGCAGCCAAACTAGGGGACTAGCGGACAATGAGCAGTTCTTC. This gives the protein CASSQTRGLADNEQFF.

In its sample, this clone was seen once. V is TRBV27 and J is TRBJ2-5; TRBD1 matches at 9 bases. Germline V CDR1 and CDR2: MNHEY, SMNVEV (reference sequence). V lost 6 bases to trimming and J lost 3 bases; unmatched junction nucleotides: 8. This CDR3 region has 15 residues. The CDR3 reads CASSPNRGPEETQYF. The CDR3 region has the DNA TGTGCCAGCAGCCCTAACAGGGGGCCGGAAGAGACCCAGTACTTC.

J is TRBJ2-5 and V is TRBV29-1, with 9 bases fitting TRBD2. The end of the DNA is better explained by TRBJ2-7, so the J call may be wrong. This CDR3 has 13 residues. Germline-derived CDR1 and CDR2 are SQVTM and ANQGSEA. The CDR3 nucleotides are TGCAGCGTTTTAGCGGGGGCGAACTACGAGCAGTACTTC. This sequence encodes CSVLAGANYEQYF.